These 26 T cell receptor beta chains share one sample of origin, sequenced in a study of blood T cell repertoires in COVID-19 (dated by TCRdb to 2020 to 2021). Library method: the immunoSEQ multiplex PCR assay. Held by TCRdb, this immuneACCESS table contains in-frame sequences only and omits some clones. Under half of the omission traces to an unresolved V gene where checked; the cause of the rest is unknown. A total of about 180,000 clones appear in this sample, 88% of them only once. Jointly, the top ten make up more than 8.5% of the sample. The sequenced material came from PBMCs or T cells enriched from blood (not recorded which). These receptors were obtained from a woman between 18 and 30 years old who had recovered from COVID-19.

This clone was seen more than once but under ten times. V gene TRBV27 combines with J gene TRBJ1-2; maybe TRBD1 (6 bases). V shed 5 bases and J shed 4 bases, with 14 bases lying between them. The CDR3 length is 14 residues. CDR1 is MNHEY and CDR2 is SMNVEV in the germline V gene (reference sequence). The CDR3 here is CASSPRGGSYGYTF. The CDR3 DNA reads TGTGCCAGCAGTCCGAGGGGGGGATCCTATGGCTACACCTTC.

The V gene is TRBV27, the J gene TRBJ2-1; D is possibly TRBD2 (5 bases). This CDR3 region has 16 residues. V shed 2 bases and J shed 0 bases, with 11 bases lying between them. Germline CDR1 is MNHEY and CDR2 is SMNVEV (reference sequence). Here the CDR3 DNA reads TGTGCCAGCAGTTTACGCCTAGCAGGCTCCTACAATGAGCAGTTCTTC. Protein product: CASSLRLAGSYNEQFF.

The rearrangement joins TRBV7-9 to TRBJ1-5; the match to TRBD1 covers 7 bases. Germline V lookup: CDR1 SEHNR, CDR2 FQNEAQ (reference sequence). This CDR3 spans 17 amino acids. The ends lost 5 bases at V and 0 bases at J; junction bases unmatched: 10. The CDR3 here is CASSLISTGVSNQPQHF. The CDR3 DNA sequence: TGTGCCAGCAGCCTTATTAGCACAGGGGTTAGCAATCAGCCCCAGCATTTT.

The chain links TRBV5-4 to TRBJ2-5; TRBD1 aligns across 9 bases. V trimming: 3 bases; J trimming: 4 bases; junction bases outside the gene matches: 10. CDR1 and CDR2 from the germline V gene are SGHNT and YYREEE (reference sequence). The CDR3 extends over 16 amino acids. The CDR3 is CASSWSQGAVGETQYF. In nucleotides, the CDR3 is TGTGCCAGCAGCTGGTCACAGGGGGCGGTGGGAGAGACCCAGTACTTC. The full variable domain, rest sourced from reference TRBV5-4 and TRBJ2-5, is ETGVTQSPTHLIKTRGQQVTLRCSSQSGHNTVSWYQQALGQGPQFIFQYYREEENGRGNFPPRFSGLQFPNYSSELNVNALELDDSALYLCASSWSQGAVGETQYFGPGTRLLVL.

The chain couples TRBV7-2 to TRBJ1-2, with a tentative D call TRBD1 (5 bases). V dropped 1 base and J dropped 4 bases, with 16 bases sitting between them. From germline, CDR1 is SGHTA and CDR2 FQGNSA. The CDR3 has 16 amino acids. Here the CDR3 DNA reads TGTGCCAGCAGCTTAGGGGGCGGGAGGGACCGCTATGGCTACACCTTC. Translated: CASSLGGGRDRYGYTF.

The CDR3 region has the DNA TGTGCCATCAGCGACAGGGGGAACACTGAAGCTTTCTTT. Encoded protein: CAISDRGNTEAFF. This sequence joins TRBV10-3 and TRBJ1-1; TRBD1 aligns across 8 bases. Germline V gene data show CDR1 as ENHRY and CDR2 as SYGVKD. CDR3 length: 13 amino acids. J lost 1 base, V lost 6 bases, and 1 base had no gene match.

The chain recombines TRBV28 with TRBJ1-5; D might be TRBD1 (5 bases). The germline gives CDR1 MDHEN, CDR2 SYDVKM. V gave up 5 bases and J gave up 10 bases, with 21 bases separating them. This CDR3 contains 15 residues. The CDR3 sequence is CASSPQGTNIIPQHF. The CDR3, as DNA: TGTGCCAGCAGTCCTCAGGGTACCAACATCATCCCCCAGCATTTT. Using reference TRBV28 and TRBJ1-5 for the parts outside the CDR3, the full variable domain is DVKVTQSSRYLVKRTGEKVFLECVQDMDHENMFWYRQDPGLGLRLIYFSYDVKMKEKGDIPEGYSVSREKKERFSLILESASTNQTSMYLCASSPQGTNIIPQHFGDGTRLSIL.

In this sample, this clone turned up once. This rearrangement joins TRBV9 to TRBJ2-3, with 8 bases lining up with TRBD2. V gave up 0 bases and J gave up 2 bases; unmatched junction bases: 5. This CDR3 is built from 16 residues. Germline values: CDR1 SGDLS, CDR2 YYNGEE. The CDR3 bases are TGTGCCAGCAGCGTAGGTGTTAGCGGGGTCACAGATACGCAGTATTTT. This sequence encodes CASSVGVSGVTDTQYF.

The CDR3 spells CASSRDRSSGNTIYF. The CDR3 DNA sequence: TGCGCCAGCAGCAGGGACAGGAGCTCTGGAAACACCATATATTTT. This chain uses TRBV5-1 with TRBJ1-3, with TRBD1 identical over 8 bases. This CDR3 spans 15 amino acids. The junction had 3 bases not matched to a gene; V was cut back by 4 bases and J by 0 bases. CDR1 and CDR2 from the germline V gene are SGHRS and YFSETQ.

This clone was seen a single time. The chain recombines TRBV30 with TRBJ2-7; 12 bases align to TRBD1. The CDR3 runs 14 residues. Germline CDR1 is GTSNPN and CDR2 is SVGIG (reference sequence). V dropped 2 bases and J dropped 5; count of bases not matched to a gene: 4. In DNA, the CDR3 is TGTGCCTGGAGTCCGGGACAGGGGGCCAACGAGCAGTACTTC. It yields the protein CAWSPGQGANEQYF.

The J gene is TRBJ1-2, the V gene TRBV4-1, with 8 nucleotides matching TRBD1. Per the germline V gene, CDR1 is MGHRA and CDR2 is YSYEKL. CDR3 length: 15 amino acids. V lost 4 bases to trimming and J lost 3 bases; unmatched junction nucleotides: 7. The CDR3, as DNA: TGCGCCAGCAGCCTACCGGGACAGGCATACTATGGCTACACCTTC. This encodes CASSLPGQAYYGYTF.

This chain's CDR3 is CASSLAGDTLNTEAFF. The CDR3, as DNA: TGCGCCAGCAGCTTGGCAGGGGACACTCTGAACACTGAAGCTTTCTTT. The chain links TRBV5-1 to TRBJ1-1, with D possibly being TRBD1 (6 bases). From germline, CDR1 is SGHRS and CDR2 YFSETQ. V was clipped by 0 bases and J by 0 bases, with 12 bases between them. The CDR3 is made up of 16 amino acids. The full variable domain, in which reference TRBV5-1 and TRBJ1-1 provide the parts outside the CDR3, is KAGVTQTPRYLIKTRGQQVTLSCSPISGHRSVSWYQQTPGQGLQFLFEYFSETQRNKGNFPGRFSGRQFSNSRSEMNVSTLELGDSALYLCASSLAGDTLNTEAFFGQGTRLTVV.

The chain uses TRBV5-1 and TRBJ1-1; 10 nucleotides align to TRBD1. Germline V gives CDR1 SGHRS, CDR2 YFSETQ. Germline trimming cut 4 bases from V and 6 bases from J; bases unmatched to any gene: 3. The CDR3 is 13 residues long. Here the CDR3 DNA reads TGCGCCAGCAGCCGGACAGGGGGGTCTGAAGCTTTCTTT. This encodes CASSRTGGSEAFF.

The chain combines TRBV10-3 with TRBJ1-6; D is ambiguous. This CDR3 spans 17 amino acids. V lost 0 bases and J lost 4, with 13 bases in between. The germline V gene encodes CDR1 ENHRY and CDR2 SYGVKD. The CDR3 DNA reads TGTGCCATCAGTGAGTCGACTAAGCCTCCTTATAATTCACCCCTCCACTTT. Amino acids: CAISESTKPPYNSPLHF.

The chain joins TRBV18 to TRBJ1-1, with 9 bases that match TRBD1. Germline values: CDR1 KGHSH, CDR2 LQKENI. V lost 3 bases to trimming and J lost 2 bases; unmatched junction nucleotides: 1. This CDR3 has 14 amino acids. The CDR3 loop reads CASSPDRGNTEAFF. The CDR3 DNA sequence: TGTGCCAGCTCACCGGACAGGGGTAACACTGAAGCTTTCTTT. Together with reference TRBV18 and TRBJ1-1, the CDR3 gives the full variable domain: NAGVMQNPRHLVRRRGQEARLRCSPMKGHSHVYWYRQLPEEGLKFMVYLQKENIIDESGMPKERFSAEFPKEGPSILRIQQVVRGDSAAYFCASSPDRGNTEAFFGQGTRLTVV.

The J gene is TRBJ1-2, the V gene TRBV30, with D maybe TRBD1 (5 bases). The CDR3 consists of 11 residues. V was pared by 5 bases and J by 7 bases, with 11 bases between. The germline CDR1 and CDR2 sequences are GTSNPN and SVGIG (reference sequence). The CDR3 DNA follows: TGTGCCTGGGGGGGACTTCTTGGCTACACCTTC. It encodes CAWGGLLGYTF. The whole variable domain, remainder taken from reference TRBV30 and TRBJ1-2, is SQTIHQWPATLVQPVGSPLSLECTVEGTSNPNLYWYRQAAGRGLQLLFYSVGIGQISSEVPQNLSASRPQDRQFILSSKKLLLSDSGFYLCAWGGLLGYTFGSGTRLTVV.

This rearrangement joins TRBV12-2 to TRBJ2-7; the table assigns TRBD2, which was not confirmed against the DNA. TRBV12-2 is classified as a pseudogene. The length of the CDR3 is 17 residues. CDR3 protein: CASRLAVGLAGAYEQYF. CDR3 bases: TGTGCAAGTCGCTTAGCCGTTGGACTAGCGGGGGCCTACGAGCAGTACTTC.

The V gene is TRBV18, the J gene TRBJ2-2, with 10 bases that match TRBD2. This CDR3 spans 16 amino acids. Germline V gives CDR1 KGHSH, CDR2 LQKENI. V gave up 0 bases and J gave up 7 bases; unmatched junction bases: 5. The CDR3 is CASSPPTSGDGGELFF. For the CDR3, the DNA is TGTGCCAGCTCACCACCAACTAGCGGGGACGGCGGGGAGCTGTTTTTT.

This chain connects TRBV6-5 to TRBJ2-7, with D possibly TRBD2 on 5 matching bases. The CDR3 has 16 residues. The germline V gene has CDR1 MNHEY and CDR2 SVGAGI. V lost 0 bases and J 4 bases, leaving 16 bases between the germline ends. This chain's CDR3 is CASSYSGPVGVYEQYF. CDR3 in DNA: TGTGCCAGCAGTTACTCGGGCCCCGTCGGGGTGTACGAGCAGTACTTC.

The chain employs TRBV28 and TRBJ1-3; D might be TRBD1 (5 bases). In germline, CDR1 is MDHEN, CDR2 SYDVKM. CDR3 length: 17 amino acids. V lost 8 bases and J 0 bases, leaving 20 bases between the germline ends. CDR3 sequence reads: CASRPPTGTSSGNTIYF. The CDR3, as DNA: TGTGCCAGCCGCCCCCCAACAGGAACCAGCTCTGGAAACACCATATATTTT.

The chain uses TRBV5-1 and TRBJ2-1, with D tentatively TRBD2 (5 bases). CDR1 SGHRS and CDR2 YFSETQ come from the germline V gene. The CDR3 is made up of 18 amino acids. With 0 bases removed from V and 5 bases from J, the gap between germline ends came to 21 bases. Here the CDR3 reads CASSLAPAVLEQNNEQFF. The DNA for the CDR3 is TGCGCCAGCAGCTTGGCCCCGGCAGTACTAGAGCAAAACAATGAGCAGTTCTTC.

The chain carries TRBV21-1 and TRBJ1-1; TRBD1, the table's D call, lacks a check against the DNA. TRBV21-1 is designated a pseudogene. There are 17 residues in the CDR3. The CDR3 protein is CASSKAGGQGSRRGAFF. CDR3 nucleotides: TGTGCCAGCAGCAAAGCAGGAGGACAGGGGAGCAGGAGAGGAGCTTTCTTT.

The table lists this clone with a few counts. The chain joins TRBV7-9 to TRBJ1-6, with a possible D match to TRBD1 (5 bases). The V and J ends lost 4 bases and 5 bases respectively, with 6 bases between them. Germline CDR1 is SEHNR and CDR2 is FQNEAQ (reference sequence). The CDR3 totals 13 residues. The CDR3 DNA reads as TGTGCCAGCAGCTCGACAGATAATTCACCCCTCCACTTT. It encodes CASSSTDNSPLHF.

The chain combines TRBV28 with TRBJ2-3; D might be TRBD1 (7 bases). The CDR3 is 18 residues long. The germline CDR1 and CDR2 sequences are MDHEN and SYDVKM. V dropped 2 bases and J dropped 0 bases, with 18 bases sitting between them. The CDR3 here is CASSLGDTGDSSTDTQYF. In DNA form, the CDR3 reads TGTGCCAGCAGTTTAGGGGATACAGGGGACTCTAGCACAGATACGCAGTATTTT. The whole variable domain, filled in from reference TRBV28 and TRBJ2-3, reads DVKVTQSSRYLVKRTGEKVFLECVQDMDHENMFWYRQDPGLGLRLIYFSYDVKMKEKGDIPEGYSVSREKKERFSLILESASTNQTSMYLCASSLGDTGDSSTDTQYFGPGTRLTVL.

This chain's CDR3 is CASSLGQDQPQHF. In DNA, the CDR3 is TGTGCCAGCAGCTTAGGGCAGGATCAGCCCCAGCATTTT. This sequence joins TRBV11-2 and TRBJ1-5; D remains ambiguous. CDR3 size: 13 residues. Per the germline V gene, CDR1 is SGHAT and CDR2 is FQNNGV. V lost 1 base and J 5 bases, leaving 6 bases between the germline ends. Combining the CDR3 with reference TRBV11-2 and TRBJ1-5 gives the whole variable domain EAGVAQSPRYKIIEKRQSVAFWCNPISGHATLYWYQQILGQGPKLLIQFQNNGVVDDSQLPKDRFSAERLKGVDSTLKIQPAKLEDSAVYLCASSLGQDQPQHFGDGTRLSIL.

The gene calls are TRBV15 and TRBJ1-5; D gene unclear. The V end was cut by 1 base, the J end by 0 bases, with 7 bases between. CDR3 length: 15 amino acids. The germline CDR1 and CDR2 sequences are LNHNV and YYDKDF (reference sequence). For the CDR3, the DNA is TGTGCCACCAGCAGAGGCAGTATTAGCAATCAGCCCCAGCATTTT. It yields the protein CATSRGSISNQPQHF.